This T cell receptor beta chain comes out of a study of cytomegalovirus exposure and HLA in healthy donors. Study context: Earlier results showed 90 million to 120 million unique TCR beta sequences derived from some 180 million T cells.

Germline V gene sequence: CDR1 SGHKS, CDR2 YYEKEE (reference sequence). There are 15 residues in the CDR3. Trimming took 0 bases from V and 5 from J, leaving 14 bases between them. As concerns this clone: What it binds is unknown.

The study ran its PCR with 60 Vbeta and 13 Jbeta primers. Sequencing used immunoSEQ multiplex PCR; TCRdb keeps in-frame clones, though not all of them. The sample contains 70,000 to 95,000 clones, approximately 65% of which appear only once. Study results and caveats: In presence/absence analyses, roughly uniform sequencing depth across donors was assumed. The study put 150 or so TCR beta chains on its list as cytomegalovirus-associated.

The chain employs TRBV5-5 and TRBJ1-2; weak D call: TRBD1 (6 bases). Sequenced material: PBMCs. This clonotype was obtained from a woman in her 30s in good health and CMV-seropositive. The CDR3: CASSLAAGDVYGYTF. In DNA form, the CDR3 reads TGTGCCAGCAGCTTGGCCGCAGGGGACGTTTATGGCTACACCTTC.